This record looks at one T cell receptor beta chain sequence and its context. Its specificity is unknown. This specimen comes from a study of CD8 T cells in ankylosing spondylitis. The study's findings and limits: Ankylosing spondylitis blood appeared to carry a characteristic TCR beta motif of several highly homologous variants. Disease-linked clones bore a CD8+ phenotype, appearing relatively rarely in peripheral blood. Earlier reports found some motif variants in synovial fluid and blood in reactive arthritis.

V gave up 4 bases and J gave up 0 bases; unmatched junction bases: 4. CDR3 length: 15 amino acids. Germline V gives CDR1 MNHEY, CDR2 SMNVEV (reference sequence). Scientists made TCR beta libraries using quantitative 5'-RACE with molecular barcodes. TCRdb called the 5' RACE reads again in MiXCR, with one record for every CDR3 protein. In the table there are over 25,000 distinct CDR3 sequences, 7.9% of which are singletons. This TCR came from a male donor with ankylosing spondylitis or in good health (not recorded which). The chain employs TRBV27 and TRBJ2-7, with 9 bases fitting TRBD2. The sample consisted of blood. The DNA for the CDR3 is TGTGCCAGCAGTTGGGCTAGCGGGACCTCCTACGAGCAGTACTTC. As protein: CASSWASGTSYEQYF.